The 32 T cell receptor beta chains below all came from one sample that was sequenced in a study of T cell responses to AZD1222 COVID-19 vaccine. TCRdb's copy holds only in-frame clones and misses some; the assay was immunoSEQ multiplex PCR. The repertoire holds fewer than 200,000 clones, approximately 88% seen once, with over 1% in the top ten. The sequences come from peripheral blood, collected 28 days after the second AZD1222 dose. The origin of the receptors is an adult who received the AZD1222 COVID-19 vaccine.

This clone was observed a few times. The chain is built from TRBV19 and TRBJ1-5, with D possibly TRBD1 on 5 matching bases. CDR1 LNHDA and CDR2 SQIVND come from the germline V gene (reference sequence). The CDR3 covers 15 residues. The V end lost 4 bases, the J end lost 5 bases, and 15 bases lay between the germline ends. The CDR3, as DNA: TGTGCCAGTAGTAGGGCGGGGCCTCGGGATCAGCCCCAGCATTTT. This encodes CASSRAGPRDQPQHF.

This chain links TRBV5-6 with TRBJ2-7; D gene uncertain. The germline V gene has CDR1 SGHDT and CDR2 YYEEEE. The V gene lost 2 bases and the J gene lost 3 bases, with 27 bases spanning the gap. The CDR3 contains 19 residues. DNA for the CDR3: TGTGCCAGCAGCTTCAGCCTCTTGTACAGACGCACGATTCTCTACGAGCAGTACTTC. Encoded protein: CASSFSLLYRRTILYEQYF.

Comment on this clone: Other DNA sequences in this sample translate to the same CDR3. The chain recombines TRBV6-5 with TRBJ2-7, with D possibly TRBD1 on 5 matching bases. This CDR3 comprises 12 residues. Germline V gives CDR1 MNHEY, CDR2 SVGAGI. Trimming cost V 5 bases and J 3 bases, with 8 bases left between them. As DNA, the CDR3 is TGTGCCAGCAGTCCAAGGGGCTACGAGCAGTACTTC. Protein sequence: CASSPRGYEQYF.

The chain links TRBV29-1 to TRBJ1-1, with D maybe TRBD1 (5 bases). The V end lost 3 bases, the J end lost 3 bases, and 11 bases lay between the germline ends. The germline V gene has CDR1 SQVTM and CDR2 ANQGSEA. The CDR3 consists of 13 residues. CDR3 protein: CSVDRGTHTEAFF. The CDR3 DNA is TGCAGCGTTGATAGAGGGACGCACACTGAAGCTTTCTTT.

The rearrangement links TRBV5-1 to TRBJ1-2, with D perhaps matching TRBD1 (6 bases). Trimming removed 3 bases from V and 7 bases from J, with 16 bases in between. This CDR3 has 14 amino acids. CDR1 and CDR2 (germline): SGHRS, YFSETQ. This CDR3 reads CASSSPGGVSGYTF. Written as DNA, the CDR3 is TGCGCCAGCAGCTCACCCGGGGGCGTTAGTGGCTACACCTTC.

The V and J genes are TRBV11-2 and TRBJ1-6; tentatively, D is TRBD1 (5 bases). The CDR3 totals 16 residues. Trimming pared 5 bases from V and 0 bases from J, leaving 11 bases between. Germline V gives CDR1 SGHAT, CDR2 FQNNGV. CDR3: CASSRDRVSYNSPLHF. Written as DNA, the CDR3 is TGTGCCAGCAGCAGGGACCGGGTCTCCTATAATTCACCCCTCCACTTT.

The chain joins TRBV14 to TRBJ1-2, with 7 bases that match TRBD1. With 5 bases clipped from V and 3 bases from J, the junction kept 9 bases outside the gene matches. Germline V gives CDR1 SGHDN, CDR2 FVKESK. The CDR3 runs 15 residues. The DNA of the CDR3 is TGTGCCAGCAGCACAACCGACAGGGCTTACTATGGCTACACCTTC. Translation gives CASSTTDRAYYGYTF.

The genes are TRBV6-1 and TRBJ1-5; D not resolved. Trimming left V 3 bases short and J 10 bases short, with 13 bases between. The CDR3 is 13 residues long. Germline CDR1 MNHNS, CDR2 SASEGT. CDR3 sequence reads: CASSDSAEVPQHF. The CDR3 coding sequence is TGTGCCAGCAGTGATTCAGCGGAGGTACCCCAGCATTTT.

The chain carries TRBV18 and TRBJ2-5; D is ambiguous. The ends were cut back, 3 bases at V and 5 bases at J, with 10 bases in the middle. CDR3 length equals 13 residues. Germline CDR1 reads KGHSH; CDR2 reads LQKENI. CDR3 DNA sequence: TGTGCCAGCTCACCCTCCCTCAGCGAGACCCAGTACTTC. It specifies CASSPSLSETQYF.

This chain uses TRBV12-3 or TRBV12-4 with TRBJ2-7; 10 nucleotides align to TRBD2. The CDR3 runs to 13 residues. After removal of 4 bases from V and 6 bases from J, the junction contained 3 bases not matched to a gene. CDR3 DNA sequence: TGTGCCAGCAGTTCCCGGACTAGCGGCGAGCAGTACTTC. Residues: CASSSRTSGEQYF.

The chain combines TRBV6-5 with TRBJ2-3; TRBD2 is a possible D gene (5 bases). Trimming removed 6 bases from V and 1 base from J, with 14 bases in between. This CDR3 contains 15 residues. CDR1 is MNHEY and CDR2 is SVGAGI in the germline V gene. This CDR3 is CASRSGILRTDTQYF. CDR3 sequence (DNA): TGTGCCAGCAGGTCGGGGATCTTACGCACAGATACGCAGTATTTT.

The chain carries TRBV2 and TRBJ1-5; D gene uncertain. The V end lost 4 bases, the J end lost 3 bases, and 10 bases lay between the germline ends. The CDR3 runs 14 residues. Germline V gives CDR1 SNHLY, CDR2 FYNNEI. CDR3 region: CASSVLTVNQPQHF. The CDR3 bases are TGTGCCAGCAGTGTTCTCACGGTCAATCAGCCCCAGCATTTT.

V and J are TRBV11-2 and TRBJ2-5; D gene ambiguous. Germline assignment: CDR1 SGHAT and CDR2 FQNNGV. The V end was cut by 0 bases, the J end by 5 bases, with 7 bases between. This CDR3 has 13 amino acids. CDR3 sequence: CASSLDSLETQYF. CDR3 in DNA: TGTGCCAGCAGCTTAGACTCCCTGGAGACCCAGTACTTC.

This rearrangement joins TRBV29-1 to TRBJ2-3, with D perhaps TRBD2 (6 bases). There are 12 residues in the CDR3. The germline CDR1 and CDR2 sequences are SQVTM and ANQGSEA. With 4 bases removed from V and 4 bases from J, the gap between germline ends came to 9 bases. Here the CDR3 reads CSVAAGPDTQYF. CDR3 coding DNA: TGCAGCGTTGCAGCGGGTCCAGATACGCAGTATTTT.

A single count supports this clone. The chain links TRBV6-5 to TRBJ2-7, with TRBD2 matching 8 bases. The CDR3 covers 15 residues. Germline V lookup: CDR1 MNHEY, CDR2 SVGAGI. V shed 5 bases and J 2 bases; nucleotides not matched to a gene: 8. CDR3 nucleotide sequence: TGTGCCAGCAGTCCGCCGCTAGCGGGCCCCTACGAGCAGTACTTC. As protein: CASSPPLAGPYEQYF.

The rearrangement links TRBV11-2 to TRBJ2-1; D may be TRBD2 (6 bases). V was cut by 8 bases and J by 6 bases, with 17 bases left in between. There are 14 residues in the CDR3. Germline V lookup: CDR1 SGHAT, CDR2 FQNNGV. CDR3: CASGPATSLNEQFF. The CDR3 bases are TGTGCCAGCGGCCCCGCGACTAGTCTCAATGAGCAGTTCTTC.

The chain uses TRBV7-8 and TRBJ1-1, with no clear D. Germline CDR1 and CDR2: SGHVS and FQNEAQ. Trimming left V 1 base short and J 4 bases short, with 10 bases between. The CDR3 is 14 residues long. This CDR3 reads CASSLGVESTEAFF. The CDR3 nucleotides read TGTGCCAGCAGCTTAGGGGTAGAGAGCACTGAAGCTTTCTTT.

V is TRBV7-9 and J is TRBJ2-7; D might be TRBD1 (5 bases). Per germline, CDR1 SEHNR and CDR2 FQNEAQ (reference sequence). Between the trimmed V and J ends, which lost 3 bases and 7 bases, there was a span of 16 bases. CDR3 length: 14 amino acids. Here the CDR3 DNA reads TGTGCCAGCAGCTTGGCGGCAGGGTTTGAAGAGCAGTACTTC. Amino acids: CASSLAAGFEEQYF.

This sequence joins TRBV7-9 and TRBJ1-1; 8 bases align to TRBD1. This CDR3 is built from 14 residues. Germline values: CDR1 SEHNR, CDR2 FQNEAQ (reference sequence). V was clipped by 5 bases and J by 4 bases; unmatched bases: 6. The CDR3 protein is CASSADRVGTEAFF. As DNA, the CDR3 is TGTGCCAGCAGCGCGGACAGGGTCGGCACTGAAGCTTTCTTT.

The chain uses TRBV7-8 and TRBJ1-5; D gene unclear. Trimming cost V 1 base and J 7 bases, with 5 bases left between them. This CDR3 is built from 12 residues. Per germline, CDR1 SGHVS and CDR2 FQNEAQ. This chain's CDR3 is CASSLGGQPQHF. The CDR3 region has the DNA TGTGCCAGCAGCTTAGGCGGCCAGCCCCAGCATTTT.

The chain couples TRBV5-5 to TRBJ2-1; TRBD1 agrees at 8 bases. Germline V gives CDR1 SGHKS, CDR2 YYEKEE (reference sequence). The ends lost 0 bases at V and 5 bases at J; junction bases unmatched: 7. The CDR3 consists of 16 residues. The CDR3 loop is CASSLETGVRHNEQFF. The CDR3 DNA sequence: TGTGCCAGCAGCTTGGAGACAGGGGTCCGGCACAATGAGCAGTTCTTC.

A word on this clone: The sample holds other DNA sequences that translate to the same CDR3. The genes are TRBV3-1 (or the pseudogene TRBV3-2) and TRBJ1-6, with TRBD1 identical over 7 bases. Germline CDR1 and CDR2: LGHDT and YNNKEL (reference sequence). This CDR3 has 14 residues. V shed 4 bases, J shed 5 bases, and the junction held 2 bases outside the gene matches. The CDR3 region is CASSPGTDNSPLHF. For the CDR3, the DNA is TGTGCCAGCAGCCCCGGGACAGATAATTCACCCCTCCACTTT.

The CDR3 DNA reads as TGTGCCAGCAGGTCGTCTGGAAACACCATATATTTT. Its protein product is CASRSSGNTIYF. The chain joins TRBV9 to TRBJ1-3; D gene unclear. Germline loops: CDR1 SGDLS, CDR2 YYNGEE. The CDR3 is made up of 12 amino acids. V lost 5 bases and J 1 base, leaving 4 bases between the germline ends. Full variable domain (missing parts from reference TRBV9 and TRBJ1-3): DSGVTQTPKHLITATGQRVTLRCSPRSGDLSVYWYQQSLDQGLQFLIQYYNGEERAKGNILERFSAQQFPDLHSELNLSSLELGDSALYFCASRSSGNTIYFGEGSWLTVV.

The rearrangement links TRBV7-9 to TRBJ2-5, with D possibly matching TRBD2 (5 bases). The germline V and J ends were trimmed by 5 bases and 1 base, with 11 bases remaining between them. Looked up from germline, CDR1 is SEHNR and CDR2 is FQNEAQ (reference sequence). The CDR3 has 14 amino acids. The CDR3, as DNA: TGTGCCAGCAGCCCCCCGAGGGTCCAAGAGACCCAGTACTTC. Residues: CASSPPRVQETQYF.

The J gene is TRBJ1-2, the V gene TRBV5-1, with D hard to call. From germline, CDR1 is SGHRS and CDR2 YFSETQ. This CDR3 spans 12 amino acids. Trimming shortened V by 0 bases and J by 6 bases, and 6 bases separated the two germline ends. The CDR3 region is CASSLEGHGYTF. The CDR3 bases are TGCGCCAGCAGCTTGGAGGGCCATGGCTACACCTTC.

The CDR3 protein is CASSLWSGSNGYTF. The CDR3 bases are TGCGCCAGCAGCTTGTGGTCGGGCTCGAATGGCTACACCTTC. The chain links TRBV5-1 to TRBJ1-2; D is uncertain. The V gene lost 1 base and the J gene lost 6 bases, with 13 bases spanning the gap. The CDR3 is made up of 14 amino acids. Germline V gives CDR1 SGHRS, CDR2 YFSETQ. Looking up the rest from reference TRBV5-1 and TRBJ1-2 gives the full variable domain: KAGVTQTPRYLIKTRGQQVTLSCSPISGHRSVSWYQQTPGQGLQFLFEYFSETQRNKGNFPGRFSGRQFSNSRSEMNVSTLELGDSALYLCASSLWSGSNGYTFGSGTRLTVV.

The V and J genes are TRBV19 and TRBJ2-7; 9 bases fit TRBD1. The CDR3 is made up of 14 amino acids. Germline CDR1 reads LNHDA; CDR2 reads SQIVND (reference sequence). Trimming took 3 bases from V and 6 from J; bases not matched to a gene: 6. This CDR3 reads CASSIGTGRTEQYF. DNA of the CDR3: TGTGCCAGTAGTATCGGGACAGGGCGGACCGAGCAGTACTTC.

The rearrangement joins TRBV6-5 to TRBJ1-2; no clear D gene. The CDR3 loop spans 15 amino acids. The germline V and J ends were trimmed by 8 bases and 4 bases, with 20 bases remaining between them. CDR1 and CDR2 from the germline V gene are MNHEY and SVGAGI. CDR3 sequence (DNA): TGTGCCAGCTCCTTGACTGGAATTTTTATCTATGGCTACACCTTC. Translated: CASSLTGIFIYGYTF.

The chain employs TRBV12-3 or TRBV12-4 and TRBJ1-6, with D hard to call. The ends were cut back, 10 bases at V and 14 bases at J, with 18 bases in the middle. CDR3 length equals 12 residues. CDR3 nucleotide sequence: TGTGCCACCCGTTTGGGCCCCTCAGCCCTCCACTTT. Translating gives CATRLGPSALHF.

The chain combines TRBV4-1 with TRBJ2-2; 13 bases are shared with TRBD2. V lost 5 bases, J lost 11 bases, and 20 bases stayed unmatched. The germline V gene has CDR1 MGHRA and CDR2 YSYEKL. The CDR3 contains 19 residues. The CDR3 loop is CASSALLGTSGAPRFELFF. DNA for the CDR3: TGCGCCAGCAGCGCATTGCTGGGGACTAGCGGGGCTCCACGGTTTGAGCTGTTTTTT.

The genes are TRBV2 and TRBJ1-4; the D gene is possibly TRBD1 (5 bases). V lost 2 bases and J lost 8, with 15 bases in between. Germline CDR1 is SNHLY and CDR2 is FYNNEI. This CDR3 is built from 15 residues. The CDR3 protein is CASSEPTGRGEKLFF. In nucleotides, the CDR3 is TGTGCCAGCAGTGAACCCACCGGACGGGGGGAAAAACTGTTTTTT.

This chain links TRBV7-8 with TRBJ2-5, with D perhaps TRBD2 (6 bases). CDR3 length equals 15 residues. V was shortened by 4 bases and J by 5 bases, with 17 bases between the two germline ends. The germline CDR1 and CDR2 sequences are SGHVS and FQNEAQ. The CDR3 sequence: CASSSPLGSEETQYF. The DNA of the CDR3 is TGTGCCAGCAGCTCGCCCCTCGGGAGCGAGGAGACCCAGTACTTC.